These 22 T cell receptor beta chains share one sample of origin, sequenced in a study of Ad26.COV2.S vaccination and SARS-CoV-2 variants. Regarding treatment: about 20 received Ad26.COV2.S at low or high dose, single or two shots; 5 received placebo; per-sample allocation not given. The samples date from day 63 after the first vaccine or placebo injection. This table comes from immunoSEQ multiplex PCR, and its TCRdb copy is limited to in-frame clones, with some not included. The sample contains 320,000 or so clones, almost 90% of which appear only once. Sequenced here: peripheral blood, sampled in a trial of Ad26.COV2.S vaccine versus placebo. All receptors derive from a person between 18 and 65 years old who received the Ad26.COV2.S COVID-19 vaccine or a placebo.

The rearrangement joins TRBV4-1 to TRBJ2-3; no definite D call. CDR1 MGHRA and CDR2 YSYEKL come from the germline V gene. V gave up 4 bases and J gave up 1 base, with 12 bases separating them. The CDR3 runs 15 residues. The CDR3 region is CASSPPRLRTDTQYF. Written as DNA, the CDR3 is TGCGCCAGCAGCCCACCGAGATTGCGCACAGATACGCAGTATTTT.

The chain combines TRBV5-1 with TRBJ1-5, with D perhaps TRBD1 (5 bases). This CDR3 is 15 amino acids long. V was trimmed by 3 bases and J by 5 bases, leaving 15 bases between them. Germline lookup yields CDR1 SGHRS and CDR2 YFSETQ. The CDR3 sequence is CASSSGTSVDQPQHF. As DNA, the CDR3 is TGCGCCAGCAGCTCAGGGACGTCGGTTGATCAGCCCCAGCATTTT. Filled out from reference TRBV5-1 and TRBJ1-5, the complete variable domain reads KAGVTQTPRYLIKTRGQQVTLSCSPISGHRSVSWYQQTPGQGLQFLFEYFSETQRNKGNFPGRFSGRQFSNSRSEMNVSTLELGDSALYLCASSSGTSVDQPQHFGDGTRLSIL.

The chain recombines TRBV10-3 with TRBJ1-1; 7 bases line up with TRBD1. V gave up 3 bases and J gave up 0 bases; unmatched junction bases: 4. Germline V lookup: CDR1 ENHRY, CDR2 SYGVKD. This CDR3 comprises 15 residues. As DNA, the CDR3 is TGTGCCATCAGTGAACAGGGGTATCTGAACACTGAAGCTTTCTTT. This sequence encodes CAISEQGYLNTEAFF.

J is TRBJ1-1 and V is TRBV5-6; maybe TRBD1 (5 bases). Germline loops: CDR1 SGHDT, CDR2 YYEEEE. The CDR3 is 13 residues long. Trimming took 5 bases from V and 4 from J, leaving 12 bases between them. The CDR3 is CASSPGQITEAFF. CDR3 nucleotide sequence: TGTGCCAGCAGTCCGGGGCAGATCACTGAAGCTTTCTTT.

The chain joins TRBV7-2 to TRBJ1-5; D is ambiguous. V lost 0 bases to trimming and J lost 0 bases, with 6 bases between them. Germline V gene data show CDR1 as SGHTA and CDR2 as FQGNSA. This CDR3 has 15 amino acids. The CDR3 is CASSLASISNQPQHF. DNA of the CDR3: TGTGCCAGCAGCTTAGCGTCCATTAGCAATCAGCCCCAGCATTTT.

The chain employs TRBV5-1 and TRBJ1-6, with D perhaps matching TRBD1 (5 bases). CDR3 length: 15 residues. Germline CDR1 SGHRS, CDR2 YFSETQ. V was clipped by 4 bases and J by 3 bases, with 11 bases between them. The CDR3 loop reads CASSPQADYNSPLHF. The CDR3 DNA follows: TGCGCCAGCAGCCCACAGGCTGACTATAATTCACCCCTCCACTTT.

The V call is TRBV6-5, the J call TRBJ2-1, with 7 bases matching TRBD1. CDR3 size: 13 residues. Trimming removed 7 bases from V and 5 bases from J; junction bases left unmatched: 5. The germline CDR1 and CDR2 sequences are MNHEY and SVGAGI. CDR3 in amino acids: CASIRQGNNEQFF. As DNA, the CDR3 is TGTGCCAGCATCAGACAGGGTAACAATGAGCAGTTCTTC.

This chain uses TRBV4-3 with TRBJ1-1; 7 bases match TRBD1. J gave up 8 bases and V 0 bases, and 6 bases lay outside the gene matches. The CDR3 loop spans 14 amino acids. Germline CDR1 and CDR2: LGHNA and YSLEER. The CDR3 region has the DNA TGCGCCAGCAGCCAAGATCCCCGACAGGGCGAAGCTTTCTTT. Translation gives CASSQDPRQGEAFF.

This clone was observed many times. The V and J genes are TRBV6-5 and TRBJ1-2, with D unclear. V lost 2 bases, J lost 4 bases, and 17 bases lay in between. The CDR3 loop spans 16 amino acids. Germline assignment: CDR1 MNHEY and CDR2 SVGAGI. CDR3 nucleotide sequence: TGTGCCAGCAGTTACCAAGCCCGAGCAGGCTCCTATGGCTACACCTTC. Translated: CASSYQARAGSYGYTF.

The V call is TRBV18, the J call TRBJ2-2; the D is unclear. There are 16 residues in the CDR3. Trimming pared 2 bases from V and 1 base from J, leaving 11 bases between. Germline assignment: CDR1 KGHSH and CDR2 LQKENI. This CDR3 is CASSPGLGWNTGELFF. CDR3 nucleotides: TGTGCCAGCTCACCAGGGCTGGGATGGAACACCGGGGAGCTGTTTTTT.

This clone was seen a few times. J is TRBJ1-5 and V is TRBV27; no clear D. Trimming took off 6 bases at V and 0 bases at J, with 12 bases between the two ends. This CDR3 has 15 amino acids. Germline V CDR1 and CDR2: MNHEY, SMNVEV (reference sequence). CDR3 residues: CASSYRPYSNQPQHF. Here the CDR3 DNA reads TGTGCCAGCAGCTACAGACCGTATAGCAATCAGCCCCAGCATTTT.

The CDR3: CASSSPLGGANYGYTF. The DNA of the CDR3 is TGTGCCAGCAGCTCGCCCCTTGGGGGGGCGAACTATGGCTACACCTTC. The chain has TRBV7-2 and TRBJ1-2; TRBD1 might be the D (6 bases). This CDR3 contains 16 residues. Looked up from germline, CDR1 is SGHTA and CDR2 is FQGNSA. V lost 4 bases and J 2 bases, leaving 17 bases between the germline ends.

The rearrangement links TRBV30 to TRBJ2-1; no reliable D call. With 2 bases removed from V and 4 bases from J, the gap between germline ends came to 9 bases. Germline values: CDR1 GTSNPN, CDR2 SVGIG (reference sequence). This CDR3 is 13 amino acids long. CDR3: CAWSRGLYNEQFF. CDR3 in DNA: TGTGCCTGGAGTCGCGGCCTATACAATGAGCAGTTCTTC.

The chain is built from TRBV5-1 and TRBJ1-5; D is possibly TRBD1 (5 bases). CDR1 SGHRS and CDR2 YFSETQ come from the germline V gene. V lost 4 bases, J lost 3 bases, and 11 bases lay in between. The CDR3 is made up of 14 amino acids. CDR3 protein: CASSTGVSNQPQHF. The DNA of the CDR3 is TGCGCCAGCAGCACGGGGGTCTCCAATCAGCCCCAGCATTTT.

The chain joins TRBV5-1 to TRBJ2-7; 8 bases match TRBD1. With 4 bases clipped from V and 4 bases from J, the junction kept 7 bases outside the gene matches. The CDR3 length is 14 residues. Germline V lookup: CDR1 SGHRS, CDR2 YFSETQ. The chain's CDR3 is CASSPGTGLYEQYF. The CDR3, as DNA: TGCGCCAGCAGCCCCGGGACAGGCCTTTACGAGCAGTACTTC.

This chain links TRBV14 with TRBJ1-2, with a weak D call TRBD1 (5 bases). CDR1 is SGHDN, CDR2 FVKESK, per germline. V lost 6 bases and J lost 6, with 14 bases in between. The CDR3 contains 13 residues. The CDR3 DNA sequence: TGTGCCAGCAGTCCCCCCGGGACGGATGGCTACACCTTC. Residues: CASSPPGTDGYTF.

The J gene is TRBJ2-2, the V gene TRBV7-3, with 10 bases that match TRBD2. Germline assignment: CDR1 SGHTA and CDR2 FQGTGA. Trimming took 7 bases from V and 8 from J; bases not matched to a gene: 10. This CDR3 region has 15 residues. CDR3 in amino acids: CASTPWASGSGELFF. For the CDR3, the DNA is TGTGCCAGCACCCCTTGGGCTAGCGGGAGTGGGGAGCTGTTTTTT.

V usage is TRBV4-1 and J usage is TRBJ1-6; D is unresolved. This CDR3 comprises 13 residues. V was trimmed by 0 bases and J by 14 bases, leaving 11 bases between them. CDR1 is MGHRA and CDR2 is YSYEKL in the germline V gene. CDR3 bases: TGCGCCAGCAGCCAAGAGAAGGCTAGGACCCTCCACTTT. The encoded protein is CASSQEKARTLHF.

This clone was counted a single time. A read error may produce the germline difference seen at one junction end. The rearrangement links TRBV19 to TRBJ2-5; 11 bases map to TRBD1. The V gene's germline CDR1 is LNHDA and CDR2 SQIVND (reference sequence). This CDR3 has 13 residues. DNA of the CDR3: TGTGCCTGTAGGACAGGGGGCACAGAGACCCAGTACTTC. Translated: CACRTGGTETQYF.

The V call is TRBV4-2, the J call TRBJ2-1, with 8 bases lining up with TRBD2. The germline V gene has CDR1 LGHNA and CDR2 YNFKEQ. With V trimmed by 4 bases and J by 5 bases, 13 bases remained unmatched. The CDR3 is made up of 17 amino acids. The CDR3 here is CASSPRGSGSMDNEQFF. The CDR3 DNA follows: TGTGCCAGCAGCCCTAGGGGAAGCGGGAGCATGGACAATGAGCAGTTCTTC.

This CDR3 reads CASSPTGTQYEAFF. The DNA of the CDR3 is TGTGCCAGCAGCCCGACAGGGACTCAGTACGAAGCTTTCTTT. The V and J genes are TRBV9 and TRBJ1-1; TRBD1 matches at 7 bases. The J segment lost 8 bases and the V segment lost 4 bases, leaving 11 bases of the junction unmatched. This CDR3 spans 14 amino acids. Germline-derived CDR1 and CDR2 are SGDLS and YYNGEE. Full variable domain (rest looked up from reference TRBV9 and TRBJ1-1): DSGVTQTPKHLITATGQRVTLRCSPRSGDLSVYWYQQSLDQGLQFLIQYYNGEERAKGNILERFSAQQFPDLHSELNLSSLELGDSALYFCASSPTGTQYEAFFGQGTRLTVV.

This rearrangement joins TRBV20-1 to TRBJ2-5, with D maybe TRBD2 (6 bases). V dropped 3 bases and J dropped 5 bases, with 22 bases sitting between them. The germline V gene encodes CDR1 DFQATT and CDR2 SNEGSKA (reference sequence). The CDR3 is 16 amino acids. The CDR3 loop reads CSASYLGTRNGETQYF. CDR3 DNA: TGCAGTGCTAGTTATCTCGGGACTCGAAATGGGGAGACCCAGTACTTC.